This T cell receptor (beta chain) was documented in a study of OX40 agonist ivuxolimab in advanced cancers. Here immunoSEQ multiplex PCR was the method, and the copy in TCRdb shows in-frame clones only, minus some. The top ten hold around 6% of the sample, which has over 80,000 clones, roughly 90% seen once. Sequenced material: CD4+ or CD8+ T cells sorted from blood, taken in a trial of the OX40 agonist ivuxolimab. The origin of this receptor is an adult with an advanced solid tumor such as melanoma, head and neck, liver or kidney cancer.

CDR3 nucleotide sequence: TGTGCCAGCAGCTTCCCTGGGGCCAACGTCCTGACTTTC. Amino acid sequence: CASSFPGANVLTF. This chain connects TRBV9 to TRBJ2-6; D gene uncertain. The CDR3 is 13 residues long. Germline loops: CDR1 SGDLS, CDR2 YYNGEE. V gave up 4 bases and J gave up 2 bases, with 4 bases separating them.